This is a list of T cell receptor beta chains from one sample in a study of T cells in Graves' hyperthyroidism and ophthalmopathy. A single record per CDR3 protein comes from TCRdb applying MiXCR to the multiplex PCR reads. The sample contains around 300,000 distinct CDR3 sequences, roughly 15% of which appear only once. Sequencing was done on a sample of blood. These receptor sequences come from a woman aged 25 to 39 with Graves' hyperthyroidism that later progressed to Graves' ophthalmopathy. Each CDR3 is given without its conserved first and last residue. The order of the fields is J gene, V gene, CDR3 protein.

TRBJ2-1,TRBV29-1,SVNPGGVQYNEQF
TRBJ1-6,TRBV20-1,SARRDSPLH
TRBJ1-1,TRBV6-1,ASRTGIGMNTEAF
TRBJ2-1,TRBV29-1,SVDGVQGVDNEQF
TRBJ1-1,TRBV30,AWSVGEGTEAF
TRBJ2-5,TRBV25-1,ASSAGTQY
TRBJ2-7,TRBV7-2,ASSLAGDEQY
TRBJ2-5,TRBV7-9,ATRRGLETQY
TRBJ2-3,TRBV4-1,ASSQEGFWTDTQY
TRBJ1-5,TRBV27,ASSVDREFNQPQH
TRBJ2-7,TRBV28,ASSFGGTLSYEQY
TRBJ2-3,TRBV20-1,SLLTLGVAGVSDTQY
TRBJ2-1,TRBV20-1,SASSSGRDYEQF
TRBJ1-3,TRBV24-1,ATSDAYRLSGIY
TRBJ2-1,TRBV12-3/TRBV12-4,ASSQRGGEQF
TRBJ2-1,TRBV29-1,SVVVPGGGDEQF
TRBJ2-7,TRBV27,ASSLLGAGQASSYEQY
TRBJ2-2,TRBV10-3,AIRAKGSGELF
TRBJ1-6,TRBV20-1,SARDGAGGGGSPLH
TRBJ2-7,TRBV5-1,ASSGSTGTGAHEQY
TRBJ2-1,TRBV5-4,ASSLLGLAAYNEQF
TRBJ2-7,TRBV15,ATSRDRGSKEQY